This T cell receptor (beta chain) stems from a study of cytomegalovirus exposure and HLA in healthy donors. In regard to this clone: The antigen is unknown.

CDR3 length: 17 residues. The V and J ends lost 5 bases and 3 bases, in that order; junction bases with no gene match: 12. Germline loops: CDR1 MDHEN, CDR2 SYDVKM. Both 60 Vbeta primers and 13 Jbeta primers went into the PCR. The data were produced by immunoSEQ multiplex PCR, yet TCRdb's version contains in-frame clones alone and is incomplete. The table has some 120,000 clones, 75% to 80% seen once. Regarding the study as a whole: Most observed TCR sequences were rare, whereas some public TCRs were detected in many donors. A later analysis, which compared TCR beta chains of equal frequency, found the HLA-associated ones more clonally expanded.

The sequenced sample consisted of PBMCs. The V call is TRBV28, the J call TRBJ2-7; 11 nucleotides match TRBD1. The TCR was taken from a woman aged 40 to 50 in good health and CMV-seronegative. The CDR3 loop is CASSHSRTGGNVYEQYF. Here the CDR3 DNA reads TGTGCCAGCAGTCACTCCCGGACAGGGGGCAACGTCTACGAGCAGTACTTC. Drawing the rest from reference TRBV28 and TRBJ2-7, the complete variable domain is DVKVTQSSRYLVKRTGEKVFLECVQDMDHENMFWYRQDPGLGLRLIYFSYDVKMKEKGDIPEGYSVSREKKERFSLILESASTNQTSMYLCASSHSRTGGNVYEQYFGPGTRLTVT.